This paragraph covers one TCR beta chain sequence. Diagnosis of hyperthyroidism was new in patients aged 18 to 65, and its duration was under 2 months. This record belongs to a study of T cells in Graves' hyperthyroidism and ophthalmopathy. Authors of the study amplified TCR beta CDR3 regions from RNA transcripts. When the TCR CDR3 underwent first-round RT-PCR, the HTBI primer set was used. TCRdb fed the multiplex PCR reads into MiXCR, producing one record per CDR3 protein. The table lists 300,000 to 450,000 distinct CDR3 sequences, around an eighth of them singletons. V lost 2 bases to trimming and J lost 5 bases; unmatched junction nucleotides: 4. Looked up from germline, CDR1 is SGHTS and CDR2 is YDEGEE. This CDR3 spans 14 amino acids.

This chain joins TRBV5-8 and TRBJ2-5; 9 bases are a match to TRBD1. The TCR sequence derives from a man aged 25 to 40 with Graves' hyperthyroidism that later progressed to Graves' ophthalmopathy. Sequences were obtained from blood. CDR3 region: CASSLQGASETQYF. The CDR3 DNA reads as TGTGCCAGCAGCTTACAGGGGGCGTCTGAGACCCAGTACTTC.